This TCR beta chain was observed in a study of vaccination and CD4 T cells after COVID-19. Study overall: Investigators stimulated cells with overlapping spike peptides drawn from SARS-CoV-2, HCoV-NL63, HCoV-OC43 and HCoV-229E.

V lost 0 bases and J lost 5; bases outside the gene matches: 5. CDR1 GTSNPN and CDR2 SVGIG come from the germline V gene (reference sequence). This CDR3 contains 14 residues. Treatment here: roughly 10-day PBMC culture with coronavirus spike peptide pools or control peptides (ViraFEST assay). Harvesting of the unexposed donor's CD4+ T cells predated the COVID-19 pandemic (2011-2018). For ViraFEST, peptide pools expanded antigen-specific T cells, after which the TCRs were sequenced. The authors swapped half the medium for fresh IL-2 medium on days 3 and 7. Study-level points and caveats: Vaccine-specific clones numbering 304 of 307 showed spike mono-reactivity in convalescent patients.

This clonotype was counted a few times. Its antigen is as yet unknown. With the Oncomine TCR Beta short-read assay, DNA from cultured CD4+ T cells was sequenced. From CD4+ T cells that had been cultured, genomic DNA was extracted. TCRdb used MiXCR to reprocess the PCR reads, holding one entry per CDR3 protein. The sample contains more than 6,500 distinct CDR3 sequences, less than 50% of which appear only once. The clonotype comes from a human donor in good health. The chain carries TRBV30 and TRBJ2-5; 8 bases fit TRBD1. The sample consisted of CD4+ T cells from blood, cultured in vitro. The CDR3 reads CAWSVAGGRETQYF. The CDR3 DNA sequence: TGTGCCTGGAGTGTAGCAGGGGGCAGGGAGACCCAGTACTTC.